The 23 T cell receptor beta chains presented below share a single source sample, sequenced in a study of cytomegalovirus exposure and HLA in healthy donors. Amplification used 60 Vbeta primers and 13 Jbeta primers. Profiling relied on immunoSEQ multiplex PCR, and the TCRdb table lists in-frame clones only, not all of them. The table shows roughly 120,000 clones, with approximately 76% occurring only once. Sequencing was done on a sample of PBMCs. The receptors originated from a man aged 45-65 years in good health and CMV-seropositive.

This clone appeared a few times. V and J are TRBV13 and TRBJ1-1, with 7 nucleotides matching TRBD1. Per the germline V gene, CDR1 is PRHDT and CDR2 is FYEKMQ (reference sequence). After removal of 4 bases from V and 4 bases from J, the junction contained 9 bases not matched to a gene. The CDR3 length is 15 residues. The CDR3 bases are TGTGCCAGCAGCTCAGGGGGGGGATCGGGCACTGAAGCTTTCTTT. It encodes CASSSGGGSGTEAFF. Together with reference TRBV13 and TRBJ1-1, the CDR3 gives the full variable domain: AAGVIQSPRHLIKEKRETATLKCYPIPRHDTVYWYQQGPGQDPQFLISFYEKMQSDKGSIPDRFSAQQFSDYHSELNMSSLELGDSALYFCASSSGGGSGTEAFFGQGTRLTVV.

The genes are TRBV29-1 and TRBJ2-7, with D unclear. Germline assignment: CDR1 SQVTM and CDR2 ANQGSEA. V lost 8 bases to trimming and J lost 9 bases, with 17 bases between them. This CDR3 region has 11 residues. CDR3 DNA: TGCAGCACGCGGCACGAAAGAGGGCAGTACTTC. Amino acids: CSTRHERGQYF.

The J gene is TRBJ2-7, the V gene TRBV2; no definite D call. The CDR3 is 12 amino acids. Trimming took off 5 bases at V and 2 bases at J, with 7 bases between the two ends. The germline CDR1 and CDR2 sequences are SNHLY and FYNNEI. The CDR3 is CASSYYTYEQYF. In DNA, the CDR3 is TGTGCCAGCAGTTATTATACCTACGAGCAGTACTTC. Together with reference TRBV2 and TRBJ2-7, the CDR3 gives the full variable domain: EPEVTQTPSHQVTQMGQEVILRCVPISNHLYFYWYRQILGQKVEFLVSFYNNEISEKSEIFDDQFSVERPDGSNFTLKIRSTKLEDSAMYFCASSYYTYEQYFGPGTRLTVT.

The chain uses TRBV20-1 and TRBJ1-5; 7 positions match TRBD1. This CDR3 is built from 11 residues. V dropped 6 bases and J dropped 9; count of bases not matched to a gene: 5. Germline V gene lookup returns CDR1 DFQATT and CDR2 SNEGSKA (reference sequence). CDR3 nucleotide sequence: TGCAGTGCCTCAGGGGGAGGGCCCCAGCATTTT. This gives the protein CSASGGGPQHF.

This clone was counted a few times. This chain joins TRBV6-1 and TRBJ2-3; 7 bases fit TRBD1. CDR3 length: 14 amino acids. Germline V gene lookup returns CDR1 MNHNS and CDR2 SASEGT. J was trimmed by 4 bases and V by 7 bases; bases with no gene match: 8. The CDR3 protein is CASTGTATSDTQYF. The CDR3 nucleotides read TGTGCCAGCACGGGGACAGCCACTTCAGATACGCAGTATTTT.

About this clone itself: One end of the junction does not line up with germline, which may come from a read error. The rearrangement uses TRBV7-9 and TRBJ1-2, with 12 positions matching TRBD1. The CDR3 runs to 14 residues. Germline loops: CDR1 SEHNR, CDR2 FQNEAQ (reference sequence). The CDR3 bases are TGTGCCAGCAGCGCGACCCGGGACAGGGGGCATGACAGCTTC. Protein sequence: CASSATRDRGHDSF.

The chain recombines TRBV7-9 with TRBJ2-3, with D hard to call. V lost 6 bases, J lost 1 base, and 17 bases lay in between. This CDR3 contains 16 residues. Germline V gene sequence: CDR1 SEHNR, CDR2 FQNEAQ (reference sequence). The CDR3: CASRSTQAWGTDTQYF. CDR3 bases: TGTGCCAGCAGGTCAACCCAGGCGTGGGGCACAGATACGCAGTATTTT.

The chain recombines TRBV5-1 with TRBJ2-1; 10 bases match TRBD1. CDR3 size: 14 residues. J was trimmed by 6 bases and V by 3 bases; bases with no gene match: 3. The germline V gene has CDR1 SGHRS and CDR2 YFSETQ. This CDR3 is CASSWDRGGNEQFF. DNA of the CDR3: TGCGCCAGCAGCTGGGACAGGGGAGGCAATGAGCAGTTCTTC.

The J gene is TRBJ2-3, the V gene TRBV2; tentatively, D is TRBD2 (6 bases). The V end lost 2 bases, the J end lost 7 bases, and 10 bases lay between the germline ends. The germline V gene encodes CDR1 SNHLY and CDR2 FYNNEI. CDR3 length equals 13 residues. Here the CDR3 DNA reads TGTGCCAGCAGTGAATCAGCGGGCAATACGCAGTATTTT. It translates to CASSESAGNTQYF.

The chain links TRBV19 to TRBJ1-5; D possibly corresponds to TRBD1 (6 bases). The CDR3 is 17 amino acids. V dropped 2 bases and J dropped 2 bases, with 16 bases sitting between them. Looked up from germline, CDR1 is LNHDA and CDR2 is SQIVND (reference sequence). This CDR3 is CASSIRGTPEGNQPQHF. CDR3 bases: TGTGCCAGTAGTATAAGGGGGACCCCGGAGGGCAATCAGCCCCAGCATTTT. Full variable domain (missing parts from reference TRBV19 and TRBJ1-5): DGGITQSPKYLFRKEGQNVTLSCEQNLNHDAMYWYRQDPGQGLRLIYYSQIVNDFQKGDIAEGYSVSREKKESFPLTVTSAQKNPTAFYLCASSIRGTPEGNQPQHFGDGTRLSIL.

The chain employs TRBV10-3 and TRBJ1-4; D not resolved. The length of the CDR3 is 13 residues. Germline lookup yields CDR1 ENHRY and CDR2 SYGVKD. V lost 4 bases, J lost 5 bases, and 8 bases lay in between. CDR3 in amino acids: CAISVQQNEKLFF. CDR3 in DNA: TGTGCCATCAGTGTACAGCAAAATGAAAAACTGTTTTTT.

The V call is TRBV21-1, the J call TRBJ2-3; the D call in the table, TRBD2, was not verified against the DNA. TRBV21-1 corresponds to a pseudogene. CDR3 length: 16 residues. The CDR3, as DNA: TGTGCCAGCAGCAAACCCCCTAGTGGAAACACAGATACGCAGTATTTT. It yields the protein CASSKPPSGNTDTQYF.

The V call is TRBV5-1, the J call TRBJ2-5, with D possibly being TRBD2 (6 bases). Germline CDR1 SGHRS, CDR2 YFSETQ. V gave up 4 bases and J gave up 1 base, with 8 bases separating them. The CDR3 sequence is 13 residues long. In nucleotides, the CDR3 is TGCGCCAGCAGCCGGGGGATCCAAGAGACCCAGTACTTC. Translating it yields CASSRGIQETQYF.

The J gene is TRBJ1-2, the V gene TRBV5-1; 7 bases line up with TRBD1. Looked up from germline, CDR1 is SGHRS and CDR2 is YFSETQ. This CDR3 contains 14 residues. V shed 0 bases and J 2 bases; nucleotides not matched to a gene: 1. This chain's CDR3 is CASSLEGQNYGYTF. The CDR3 nucleotides read TGCGCCAGCAGCTTGGAGGGACAGAACTATGGCTACACCTTC.

This chain joins TRBV2 and TRBJ2-1, with 8 bases identical to TRBD2. This CDR3 spans 16 amino acids. J lost 0 bases, V lost 1 base, and 2 bases had no gene match. Germline V gene data show CDR1 as SNHLY and CDR2 as FYNNEI. The CDR3 DNA is TGTGCCAGCAGTGAAGAGGGACTAGTCTCCTACAATGAGCAGTTCTTC. Translation: CASSEEGLVSYNEQFF.

There are a few counts of this clone. This chain joins TRBV6-5 and TRBJ1-4; D remains unclear. Germline V gene data show CDR1 as MNHEY and CDR2 as SVGAGI. V was shortened by 2 bases and J by 4 bases, with 11 bases between the two germline ends. The CDR3 is 15 amino acids. CDR3 nucleotides: TGTGCCAGCAGTTACGCCCTGGCCAATAATGAAAAACTGTTTTTT. Protein product: CASSYALANNEKLFF.

This clone has a handful of counts. The chain carries TRBV11-2 and TRBJ2-3; TRBD2 might be the D (6 bases). Per germline, CDR1 SGHAT and CDR2 FQNNGV. The CDR3 consists of 15 residues. V lost 5 bases, J lost 9 bases, and 21 bases lay in between. The CDR3 is CASSPVRGKGRTQYF. The CDR3 nucleotides read TGTGCCAGCAGCCCGGTGCGGGGAAAGGGGAGGACGCAGTATTTT.

This clone showed up just a few times. Other DNA sequences within the sample encode an identical CDR3. The genes are TRBV10-3 and TRBJ1-5; D not certain. Germline V gene sequence: CDR1 ENHRY, CDR2 SYGVKD. Trimming took 6 bases from V and 6 from J, leaving 12 bases between them. The CDR3 covers 13 residues. CDR3 nucleotide sequence: TGTGCCATCAGCGAAACAACTACTCAGCCCCAGCATTTT. Encoded protein: CAISETTTQPQHF.

V gene TRBV15 combines with J gene TRBJ1-2, with D possibly TRBD1 on 5 matching bases. This CDR3 is 15 amino acids long. V lost 9 bases and J 4 bases, leaving 21 bases between the germline ends. CDR1 and CDR2 from the germline V gene are LNHNV and YYDKDF (reference sequence). This chain's CDR3 is CATGSPRDWGYGYTF. CDR3 in DNA: TGTGCCACAGGGTCGCCCCGGGACTGGGGCTATGGCTACACCTTC.

V usage is TRBV18 and J usage is TRBJ2-7, with a possible D match to TRBD1 (6 bases). V was shortened by 0 bases and J by 3 bases, with 9 bases between the two germline ends. The length of the CDR3 is 14 residues. Germline-derived CDR1 and CDR2 are KGHSH and LQKENI. The CDR3 spells CASSPPGANYEQYF. DNA for the CDR3: TGTGCCAGCTCACCACCGGGGGCCAACTACGAGCAGTACTTC.

This chain uses TRBV9 with TRBJ2-1, with 7 bases identical to TRBD1. The germline CDR1 and CDR2 sequences are SGDLS and YYNGEE. The CDR3 totals 15 residues. V was clipped by 2 bases and J by 6 bases; unmatched bases: 8. CDR3 sequence: CASSVIGGAGNEQFF. As DNA, the CDR3 is TGTGCCAGCAGCGTTATAGGGGGCGCCGGCAATGAGCAGTTCTTC. The full variable domain, in which reference TRBV9 and TRBJ2-1 provide the parts outside the CDR3, is DSGVTQTPKHLITATGQRVTLRCSPRSGDLSVYWYQQSLDQGLQFLIQYYNGEERAKGNILERFSAQQFPDLHSELNLSSLELGDSALYFCASSVIGGAGNEQFFGPGTRLTVL.

V and J are TRBV28 and TRBJ1-5; weak D call: TRBD1 (5 bases). CDR3 length equals 15 residues. The V gene lost 3 bases and the J gene lost 5 bases, with 14 bases spanning the gap. Germline V lookup: CDR1 MDHEN, CDR2 SYDVKM. CDR3 sequence: CASSFQLRGHQPQHF. CDR3 coding DNA: TGTGCCAGCAGTTTCCAACTTAGGGGTCATCAGCCCCAGCATTTT. The full variable domain, in which reference TRBV28 and TRBJ1-5 provide the parts outside the CDR3, is DVKVTQSSRYLVKRTGEKVFLECVQDMDHENMFWYRQDPGLGLRLIYFSYDVKMKEKGDIPEGYSVSREKKERFSLILESASTNQTSMYLCASSFQLRGHQPQHFGDGTRLSIL.

The sample holds one count of this clone. CDR3 loop: CASSPGQYNEQFF. The CDR3 nucleotides read TGTGCCAGCAGCCCTGGACAATACAATGAGCAGTTCTTC. The chain recombines TRBV6-6 with TRBJ2-1, with D maybe TRBD1 (5 bases). The CDR3 has 13 amino acids. Per germline, CDR1 MNHNY and CDR2 SVGAGI (reference sequence). Trimming pared 6 bases from V and 4 bases from J, leaving 10 bases between.